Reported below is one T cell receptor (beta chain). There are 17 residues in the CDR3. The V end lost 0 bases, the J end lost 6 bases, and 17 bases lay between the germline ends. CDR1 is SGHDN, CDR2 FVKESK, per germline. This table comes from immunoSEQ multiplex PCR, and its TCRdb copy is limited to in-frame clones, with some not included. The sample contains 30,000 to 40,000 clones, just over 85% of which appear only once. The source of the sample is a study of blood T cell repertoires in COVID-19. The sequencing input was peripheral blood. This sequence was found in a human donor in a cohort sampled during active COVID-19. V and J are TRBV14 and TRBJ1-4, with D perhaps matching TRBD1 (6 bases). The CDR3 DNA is TGTGCCAGCAGCCAAGACAGGGGCGCGCGCCGATATGAAAAACTGTTTTTT. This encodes CASSQDRGARRYEKLFF.